This T cell receptor (beta chain) was obtained from a study of early stage breast cancer tumors. About the study: Among around 12 ER+/PR+/HER2- tumors, eight were ductal, four lobular.

This CDR3 is 15 amino acids long. The germline CDR1 and CDR2 sequences are SGDLS and YYNGEE. The ends were cut back, 0 bases at V and 8 bases at J, with 14 bases in the middle. Whole-study results and caveats: Tumors had around 2.3-fold higher T cell density than normal breast. Blood repertoires resembled normal breast more than tumor.

Each sample had two DNA replicates, around 0.53 ug blood or roughly 1.4 ug tissue. The assay was immunoSEQ multiplex PCR, and TCRdb's table has in-frame clones only and misses some. The sample records about 41,000 clones, about three quarters being singletons. As for this clone: Its specificity is unknown.

This TCR was sampled from a person aged 45-60 years with breast cancer. Sequenced sample: blood. The genes are TRBV9 and TRBJ1-4, with TRBD1 as a possible D gene (5 bases). The CDR3 region is CASSVVGGVEEKLFF. DNA of the CDR3: TGTGCCAGCAGCGTAGTCGGGGGTGTAGAAGAAAAACTGTTTTTT.